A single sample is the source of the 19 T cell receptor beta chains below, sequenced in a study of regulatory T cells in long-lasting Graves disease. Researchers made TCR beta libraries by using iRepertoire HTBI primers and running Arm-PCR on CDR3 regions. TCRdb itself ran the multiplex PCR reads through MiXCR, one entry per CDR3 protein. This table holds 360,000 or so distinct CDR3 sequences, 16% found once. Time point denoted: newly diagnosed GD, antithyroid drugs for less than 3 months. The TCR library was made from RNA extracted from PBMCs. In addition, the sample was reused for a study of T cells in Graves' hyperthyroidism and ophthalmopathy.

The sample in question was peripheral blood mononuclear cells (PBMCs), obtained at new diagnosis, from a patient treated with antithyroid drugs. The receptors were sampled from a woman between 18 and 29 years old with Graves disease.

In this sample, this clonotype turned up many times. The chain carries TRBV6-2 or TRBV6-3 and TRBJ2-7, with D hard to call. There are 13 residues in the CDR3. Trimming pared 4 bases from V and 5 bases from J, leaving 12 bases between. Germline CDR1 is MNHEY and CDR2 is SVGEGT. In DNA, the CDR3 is TGTGCCAGCAGTTTAGGATTGGGCGACGAGCAGTACTTC. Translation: CASSLGLGDEQYF.

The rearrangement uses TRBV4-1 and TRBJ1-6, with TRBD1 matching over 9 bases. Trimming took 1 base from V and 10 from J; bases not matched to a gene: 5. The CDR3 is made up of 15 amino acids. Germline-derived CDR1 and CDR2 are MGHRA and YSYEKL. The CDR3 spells CASSQGDRDRSPLHF. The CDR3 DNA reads TGCGCCAGCAGCCAAGGGGACAGGGATCGCTCACCCCTCCACTTT.

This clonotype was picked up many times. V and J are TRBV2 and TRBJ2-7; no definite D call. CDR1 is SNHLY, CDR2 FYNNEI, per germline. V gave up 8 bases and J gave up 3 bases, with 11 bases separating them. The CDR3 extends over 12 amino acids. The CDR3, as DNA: TGTGCCAGCGAGCGAGACAACTACGAGCAGTACTTC. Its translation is CASERDNYEQYF.

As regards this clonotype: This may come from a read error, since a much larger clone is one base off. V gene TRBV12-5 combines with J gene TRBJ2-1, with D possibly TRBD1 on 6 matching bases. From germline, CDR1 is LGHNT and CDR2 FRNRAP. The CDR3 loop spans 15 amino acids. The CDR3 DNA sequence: TGTGCTAGTGGTTTGACAGGGCTCTCCTACAATGGGCAGTTCTTC. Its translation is CASGLTGLSYNGQFF.

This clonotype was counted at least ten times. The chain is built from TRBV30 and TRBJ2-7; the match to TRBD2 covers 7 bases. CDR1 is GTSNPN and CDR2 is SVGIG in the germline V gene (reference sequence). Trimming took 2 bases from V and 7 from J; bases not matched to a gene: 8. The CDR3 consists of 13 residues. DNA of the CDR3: TGTGCCTGGAGTCGGGGAGGGGACGGGGAGCAGTACTTC. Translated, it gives CAWSRGGDGEQYF.

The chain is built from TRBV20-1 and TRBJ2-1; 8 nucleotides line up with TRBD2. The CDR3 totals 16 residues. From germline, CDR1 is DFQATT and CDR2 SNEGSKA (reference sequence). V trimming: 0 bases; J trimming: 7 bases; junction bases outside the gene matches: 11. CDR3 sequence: CSARDHLGGAGNEQFF. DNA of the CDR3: TGCAGTGCTAGAGATCACCTCGGGGGGGCCGGTAATGAGCAGTTCTTC.

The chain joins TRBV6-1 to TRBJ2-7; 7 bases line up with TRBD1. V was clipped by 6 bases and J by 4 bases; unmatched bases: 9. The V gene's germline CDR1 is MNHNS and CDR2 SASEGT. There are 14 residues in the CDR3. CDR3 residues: CASRPETGQYEQYF. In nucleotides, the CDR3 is TGTGCCAGCAGACCCGAGACAGGGCAGTACGAGCAGTACTTC.

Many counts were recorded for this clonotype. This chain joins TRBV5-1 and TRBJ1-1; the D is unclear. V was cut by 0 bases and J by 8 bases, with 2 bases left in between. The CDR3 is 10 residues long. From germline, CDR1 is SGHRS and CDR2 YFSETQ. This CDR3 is CASSLGEAFF. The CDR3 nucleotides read TGCGCCAGCAGCTTGGGGGAAGCTTTCTTT.

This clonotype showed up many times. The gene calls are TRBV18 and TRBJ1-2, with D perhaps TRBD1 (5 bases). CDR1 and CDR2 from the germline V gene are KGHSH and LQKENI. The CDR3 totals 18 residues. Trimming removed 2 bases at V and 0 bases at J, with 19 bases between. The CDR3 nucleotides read TGTGCCAGCTCACCATCCGGGCCCGGGGGATATTCTAACTATGGCTACACCTTC. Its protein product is CASSPSGPGGYSNYGYTF.

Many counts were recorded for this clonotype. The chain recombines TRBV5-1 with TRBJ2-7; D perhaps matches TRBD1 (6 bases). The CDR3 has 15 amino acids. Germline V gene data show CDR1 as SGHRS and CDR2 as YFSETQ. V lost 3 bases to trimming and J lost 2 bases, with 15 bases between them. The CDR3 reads CASSSLQGGTYEQYF. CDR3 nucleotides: TGCGCCAGCAGCTCGCTACAGGGTGGCACCTACGAGCAGTACTTC.

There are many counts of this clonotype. As DNA, the CDR3 is TGTGCCAGCAGCCAAGATCTGAAAGGTGGCTACACCTTC. It is translated as CASSQDLKGGYTF. The rearrangement links TRBV3-1 to TRBJ1-2, with no clear D. This CDR3 has 13 amino acids. Germline CDR1 and CDR2: LGHDT and YNNKEL (reference sequence). V dropped 0 bases and J dropped 7 bases, with 9 bases sitting between them.

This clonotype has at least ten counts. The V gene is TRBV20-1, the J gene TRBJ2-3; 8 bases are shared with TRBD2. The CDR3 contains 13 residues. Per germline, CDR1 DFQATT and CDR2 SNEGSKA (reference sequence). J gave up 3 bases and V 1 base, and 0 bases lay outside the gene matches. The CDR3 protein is CSARVAGTDTQYF. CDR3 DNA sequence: TGCAGTGCTAGAGTAGCGGGAACAGATACGCAGTATTTT.

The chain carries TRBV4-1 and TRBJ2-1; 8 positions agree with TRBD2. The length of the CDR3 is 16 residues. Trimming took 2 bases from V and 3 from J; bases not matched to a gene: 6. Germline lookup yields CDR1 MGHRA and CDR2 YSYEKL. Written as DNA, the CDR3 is TGCGCCAGCAGCCAACTCAGCGGGAGACTCTACAATGAGCAGTTCTTC. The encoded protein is CASSQLSGRLYNEQFF.

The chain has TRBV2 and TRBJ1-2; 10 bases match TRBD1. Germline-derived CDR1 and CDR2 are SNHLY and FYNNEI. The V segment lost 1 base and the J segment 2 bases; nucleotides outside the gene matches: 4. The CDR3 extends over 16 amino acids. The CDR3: CASSEEGTGENYGYTF. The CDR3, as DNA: TGTGCCAGCAGTGAAGAAGGGACAGGGGAAAACTATGGCTACACCTTC.

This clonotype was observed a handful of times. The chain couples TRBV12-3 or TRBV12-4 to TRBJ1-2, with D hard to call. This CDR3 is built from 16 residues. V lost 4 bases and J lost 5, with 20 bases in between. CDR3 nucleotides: TGTGCCAGCAGTTCGTCCGCCGACATCATCTTGTATGGCTACACCTTC. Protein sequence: CASSSSADIILYGYTF.

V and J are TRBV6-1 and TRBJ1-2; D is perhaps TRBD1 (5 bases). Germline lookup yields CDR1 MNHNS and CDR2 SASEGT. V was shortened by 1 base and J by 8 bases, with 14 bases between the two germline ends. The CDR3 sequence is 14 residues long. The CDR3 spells CASSEVSRAGGYTF. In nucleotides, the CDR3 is TGTGCCAGCAGTGAAGTCAGCAGGGCCGGGGGCTACACCTTC.

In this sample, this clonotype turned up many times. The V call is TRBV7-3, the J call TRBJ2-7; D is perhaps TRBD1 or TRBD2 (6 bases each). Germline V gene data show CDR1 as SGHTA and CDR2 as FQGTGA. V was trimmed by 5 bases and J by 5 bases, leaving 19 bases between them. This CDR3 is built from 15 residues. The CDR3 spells CASSSQEGGPHEQYF. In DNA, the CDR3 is TGTGCCAGCAGCAGCCAGGAGGGGGGCCCCCACGAGCAGTACTTC.

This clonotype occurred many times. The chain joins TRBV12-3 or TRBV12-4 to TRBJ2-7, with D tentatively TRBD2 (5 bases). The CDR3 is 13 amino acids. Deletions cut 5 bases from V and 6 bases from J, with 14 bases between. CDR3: CASSLSEPREQYF. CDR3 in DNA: TGTGCCAGCAGTCTTAGCGAACCCCGCGAGCAGTACTTC.

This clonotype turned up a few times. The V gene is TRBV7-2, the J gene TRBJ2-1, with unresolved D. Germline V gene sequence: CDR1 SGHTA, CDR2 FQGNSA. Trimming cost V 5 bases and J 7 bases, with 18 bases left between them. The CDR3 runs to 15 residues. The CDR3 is CASSSYGRAGNEQFF. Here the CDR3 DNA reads TGTGCCAGCAGCAGCTACGGCCGAGCCGGGAATGAGCAGTTCTTC.